The 18 T cell receptor beta chains below all came from one sample that was sequenced in a study of beta chain features in type 1 diabetes. Isolated RNA was reverse transcribed in full, so expressed TCRB transcripts were sequenced. Here immunoSEQ multiplex PCR was the method, and the copy in TCRdb shows in-frame clones only, minus some. The top ten hold more than 0.015% of the sample, which has around 300,000 clones, approximately 10% seen once. The sequenced sample was naive CD4+ T cells from blood. These receptors originate from a woman in her twenties or thirties in good health.

This clone has a handful of counts. The chain carries TRBV7-2 and TRBJ2-7; D might be TRBD2 (6 bases). The V end was cut by 1 base, the J end by 3 bases, with 10 bases between. Germline V gene lookup returns CDR1 SGHTA and CDR2 FQGNSA. The CDR3 loop spans 14 amino acids. CDR3 residues: CASSLVPRGYEQYF. DNA for the CDR3: TGTGCCAGCAGCTTAGTTCCGCGGGGCTACGAGCAGTACTTC.

This clone was counted a few times. V and J are TRBV7-9 and TRBJ2-3; D gene uncertain. CDR1 is SEHNR, CDR2 FQNEAQ, per germline (reference sequence). V lost 5 bases, J lost 5 bases, and 17 bases lay in between. The CDR3 consists of 15 residues. The CDR3 region has the DNA TGTGCCAGCAGCCCCATGAGTCTAACCCTAGATACGCAGTATTTT. It yields the protein CASSPMSLTLDTQYF. The full variable domain, completed using reference TRBV7-9 and TRBJ2-3, is DTGVSQNPRHKITKRGQNVTFRCDPISEHNRLYWYRQTLGQGPEFLTYFQNEAQLEKSRLLSDRFSAERPKGSFSTLEIQRTEQGDSAMYLCASSPMSLTLDTQYFGPGTRLTVL.

The rearrangement joins TRBV6-5 to TRBJ1-1, with D unresolved. Trimming shortened V by 0 bases and J by 4 bases, and 15 bases separated the two germline ends. The CDR3 extends over 16 amino acids. Germline loops: CDR1 MNHEY, CDR2 SVGAGI. CDR3 protein: CASSYSAVWGGTEAFF. Written as DNA, the CDR3 is TGTGCCAGCAGTTACTCAGCCGTGTGGGGAGGCACTGAAGCTTTCTTT.

This clone was found a few times. The chain couples TRBV30 to TRBJ1-1; D ambiguous. The CDR3 is made up of 11 amino acids. CDR1 is GTSNPN and CDR2 is SVGIG in the germline V gene (reference sequence). The ends were cut back, 4 bases at V and 5 bases at J, with 8 bases in the middle. The CDR3 loop is CAWNRGTEAFF. The DNA of the CDR3 is TGTGCCTGGAACCGCGGTACTGAAGCTTTCTTT.

CDR3 DNA sequence: TGTGCCAGTAGTCCTACTAGCGCGAGCTCCTACGAGCAGTACTTC. Translating gives CASSPTSASSYEQYF. The rearrangement joins TRBV19 to TRBJ2-7; 7 bases are a match to TRBD2. The germline gives CDR1 LNHDA, CDR2 SQIVND (reference sequence). The CDR3 spans 15 residues. Trimming removed 5 bases from V and 0 bases from J; junction bases left unmatched: 7.

The genes are TRBV5-4 and TRBJ2-5; weak D call: TRBD2 (5 bases). The germline CDR1 and CDR2 sequences are SGHNT and YYREEE (reference sequence). V lost 1 base and J 7 bases, leaving 11 bases between the germline ends. The CDR3 extends over 13 amino acids. The CDR3 spells CASSLPGKGTQYF. The CDR3 DNA follows: TGTGCCAGCAGCTTGCCCGGGAAAGGGACCCAGTACTTC.

This clone was detected only a few times. The chain has TRBV28 and TRBJ1-2, with a weak D call TRBD1 (6 bases). Germline-derived CDR1 and CDR2 are MDHEN and SYDVKM. The CDR3 length is 14 residues. V shed 4 bases and J shed 8 bases, with 17 bases lying between them. CDR3 protein: CASSSAQGMGGYTF. The CDR3 nucleotides are TGTGCCAGCAGTTCCGCACAGGGAATGGGGGGCTACACCTTC.

The rearrangement joins TRBV27 to TRBJ1-1; 10 bases map to TRBD1. Germline values: CDR1 MNHEY, CDR2 SMNVEV (reference sequence). This CDR3 comprises 14 residues. V dropped 6 bases and J dropped 8; count of bases not matched to a gene: 9. The CDR3 is CASSSGQGDAEAFF. As DNA, the CDR3 is TGTGCCAGCAGCTCCGGACAGGGGGATGCGGAAGCTTTCTTT.

The rearrangement uses TRBV28 and TRBJ1-2; TRBD1 might be the D (6 bases). The CDR3 has 15 amino acids. V was pared by 3 bases and J by 0 bases, with 11 bases between. Germline CDR1 MDHEN, CDR2 SYDVKM. CDR3 in amino acids: CASSLGQGTNYGYTF. The CDR3 nucleotides are TGTGCCAGCAGTTTGGGGCAGGGGACTAACTATGGCTACACCTTC.

The count of this clone is one. The V and J genes are TRBV10-3 and TRBJ2-7; TRBD1 agrees at 10 bases. Germline V lookup: CDR1 ENHRY, CDR2 SYGVKD. V lost 6 bases to trimming and J lost 2 bases; unmatched junction nucleotides: 4. CDR3 length: 14 residues. The DNA for the CDR3 is TGTGCCATCAGGGTAGGACAGGGGGCCTACGAGCAGTACTTC. Translated: CAIRVGQGAYEQYF.

The chain combines TRBV6-6 with TRBJ1-4; D gene unclear. Germline loops: CDR1 MNHNY, CDR2 SVGAGI (reference sequence). The CDR3 is 11 amino acids. V was pared by 6 bases and J by 6 bases, with 5 bases between. The CDR3 here is CASSLDEKLFF. Written as DNA, the CDR3 is TGTGCCAGCAGCCTCGATGAAAAACTGTTTTTT.

This clone has only a few counts. The chain is built from TRBV5-5 and TRBJ2-7, with 8 bases fitting TRBD1. This CDR3 is built from 14 residues. Trimming cost V 4 bases and J 2 bases; bases outside gene matches: 5. In germline, CDR1 is SGHKS, CDR2 YYEKEE (reference sequence). The CDR3 sequence is CASSLGTGPYEQYF. The CDR3 coding sequence is TGTGCCAGCAGCCTAGGGACAGGACCCTACGAGCAGTACTTC. The whole variable domain, remainder taken from reference TRBV5-5 and TRBJ2-7, is DAGVTQSPTHLIKTRGQQVTLRCSPISGHKSVSWYQQVLGQGPQFIFQYYEKEERGRGNFPDRFSARQFPNYSSELNVNALLLGDSALYLCASSLGTGPYEQYFGPGTRLTVT.

This clone has just a few counts. The gene calls are TRBV27 and TRBJ2-4, with D maybe TRBD2 (5 bases). Germline V gene sequence: CDR1 MNHEY, CDR2 SMNVEV (reference sequence). CDR3 length: 16 residues. The V end lost 1 base, the J end lost 0 bases, and 10 bases lay between the germline ends. CDR3 bases: TGTGCCAGCAGTTTATTGGGAGATATAGCCAAAAACATTCAGTACTTC. Amino acid sequence: CASSLLGDIAKNIQYF.

The V and J genes are TRBV28 and TRBJ2-7; 7 nucleotides agree with TRBD2. Germline loops: CDR1 MDHEN, CDR2 SYDVKM. The CDR3 spans 15 residues. The J segment lost 0 bases and the V segment lost 5 bases, leaving 7 bases of the junction unmatched. In DNA, the CDR3 is TGTGCCAGCAGTCCCAGCGGGGCAAGCTCCTACGAGCAGTACTTC. This gives the protein CASSPSGASSYEQYF.

The chain recombines TRBV28 with TRBJ2-5; 13 positions agree with TRBD2. Trimming at V came to 6 bases and at J to 2 bases, leaving 3 bases not matched to a gene. Germline values: CDR1 MDHEN, CDR2 SYDVKM. CDR3 length equals 15 residues. CDR3 region: CASRLGLAGQETQYF. CDR3 in DNA: TGTGCCAGCAGGCTGGGACTAGCGGGGCAAGAGACCCAGTACTTC.

The chain couples TRBV7-2 to TRBJ2-5; 10 bases agree with TRBD2. The V segment lost 5 bases and the J segment 2 bases; nucleotides outside the gene matches: 8. Germline V gene sequence: CDR1 SGHTA, CDR2 FQGNSA. The CDR3 has 16 amino acids. This chain's CDR3 is CASSVGTSVFQETQYF. The CDR3 DNA follows: TGTGCCAGCAGCGTAGGGACTAGCGTTTTTCAAGAGACCCAGTACTTC.

The chain recombines TRBV6-5 with TRBJ2-3, with D uncertain. The ends were cut back, 7 bases at V and 1 base at J, with 12 bases in the middle. The CDR3 length is 14 residues. Germline-derived CDR1 and CDR2 are MNHEY and SVGAGI. The CDR3 DNA reads as TGTGCCAGCAAATGGCGGAGAGGCACAGATACGCAGTATTTT. This sequence encodes CASKWRRGTDTQYF.

The V gene is TRBV19, the J gene TRBJ1-1, with a tentative D call TRBD1 (6 bases). Between the trimmed V and J ends, which lost 3 bases and 8 bases, there was a span of 16 bases. CDR1 is LNHDA and CDR2 is SQIVND in the germline V gene (reference sequence). This CDR3 comprises 14 residues. The DNA for the CDR3 is TGTGCCAGTAGTATTAGGACAGTTCGAGAGGAAGCTTTCTTT. Its translation: CASSIRTVREEAFF.